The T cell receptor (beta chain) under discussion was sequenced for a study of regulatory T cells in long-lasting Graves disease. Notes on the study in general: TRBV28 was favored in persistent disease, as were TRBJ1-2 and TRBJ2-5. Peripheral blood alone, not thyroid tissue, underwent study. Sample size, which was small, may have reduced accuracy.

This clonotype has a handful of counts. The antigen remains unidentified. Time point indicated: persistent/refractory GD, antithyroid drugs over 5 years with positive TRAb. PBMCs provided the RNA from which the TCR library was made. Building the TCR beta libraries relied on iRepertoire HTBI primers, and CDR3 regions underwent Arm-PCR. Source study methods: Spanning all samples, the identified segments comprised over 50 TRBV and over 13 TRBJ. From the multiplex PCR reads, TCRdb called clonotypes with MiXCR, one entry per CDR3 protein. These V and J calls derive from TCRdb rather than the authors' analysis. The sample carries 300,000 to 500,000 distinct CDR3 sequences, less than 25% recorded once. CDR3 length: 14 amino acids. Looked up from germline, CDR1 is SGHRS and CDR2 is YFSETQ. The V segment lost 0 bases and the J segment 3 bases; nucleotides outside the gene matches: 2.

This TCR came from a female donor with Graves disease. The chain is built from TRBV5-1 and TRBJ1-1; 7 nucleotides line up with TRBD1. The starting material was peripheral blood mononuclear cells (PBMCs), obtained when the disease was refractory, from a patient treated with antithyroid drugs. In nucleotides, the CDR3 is TGCGCCAGCAGCTTGGAACAGGGGTACACTGAAGCTTTCTTT. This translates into CASSLEQGYTEAFF.